This is a list of T cell receptor beta chains from one sample in a study of blood T cell repertoires in COVID-19. The protocol was immunoSEQ multiplex PCR, while the TCRdb copy is restricted to in-frame clones and leaves out a portion. The table lists about 400,000 clones, roughly 90% of them singletons, with 0.95% to 1.5% in the top ten. Sequenced material: peripheral blood. The receptors were sampled from a man aged 35 to 55 with acute or convalescent COVID-19. Each CDR3 is given with its conserved first and last residue. Fields, in order: CDR3 protein, J gene, V gene.

CDR3: CASSELETSGGRNTGELFF
J: TRBJ2-2
V: TRBV10-1

CDR3: CASGHLAGPNEKLFF
J: TRBJ1-4
V: TRBV27

CDR3: CASSPSSKEARGYTF
J: TRBJ1-2
V: TRBV18

CDR3: CASSLGQAFLYGYTF
J: TRBJ1-2
V: TRBV28

CDR3: CASSRQGGFDTEAFF
J: TRBJ1-1
V: TRBV11-2

CDR3: CASSFQASNQPQHF
J: TRBJ1-5
V: TRBV5-5

CDR3: CASSAQGSSHNEQFF
J: TRBJ2-1
V: TRBV7-3

CDR3: CASSQDSSGNDEQFF
J: TRBJ2-1
V: TRBV4-1

CDR3: CASSPKTGTNTEAFF
J: TRBJ1-1
V: TRBV7-2

CDR3: CASRRTGNGYTF
J: TRBJ1-2
V: TRBV2

CDR3: CASSDSHRVGANVLTF
J: TRBJ2-6
V: TRBV6-4

CDR3: CATSRALAYEQYF
J: TRBJ2-7
V: TRBV15

CDR3: CASSPRSVNNEQFF
J: TRBJ2-1
V: TRBV5-5

CDR3: CASSLEHNYNEQFF
J: TRBJ2-1
V: TRBV7-2

CDR3: CASSSFSPGGGYF
J: TRBJ2-3
V: TRBV7-9

CDR3: CASSAGLAGTYEQYF
J: TRBJ2-7
V: TRBV5-1

CDR3: CASSDSQTDDQPQHF
J: TRBJ1-5
V: TRBV6-4

CDR3: CASSKTATITEAFF
J: TRBJ1-1
V: TRBV19

CDR3: CASSVALSGGEQYF
J: TRBJ2-7
V: TRBV9

CDR3: CASLSAGFGSPLHF
J: TRBJ1-6
V: TRBV28

CDR3: CASSFGQQENEQYF
J: TRBJ2-7
V: TRBV5-4

CDR3: CASSLGLAGGTDTQYF
J: TRBJ2-3
V: TRBV5-4

CDR3: CASGRDRNQETQYF
J: TRBJ2-5
V: TRBV2

CDR3: CASSGERGNTIYF
J: TRBJ1-3
V: TRBV6-5

CDR3: CASGGREGDYGYTF
J: TRBJ1-2
V: TRBV9

CDR3: CASSLGDRGLNEKLFF
J: TRBJ1-4
V: TRBV11-2

CDR3: CASSLAGGRTGYGYTF
J: TRBJ1-2
V: TRBV7-9

CDR3: CASSRRPADTEAFF
J: TRBJ1-1
V: TRBV6-5